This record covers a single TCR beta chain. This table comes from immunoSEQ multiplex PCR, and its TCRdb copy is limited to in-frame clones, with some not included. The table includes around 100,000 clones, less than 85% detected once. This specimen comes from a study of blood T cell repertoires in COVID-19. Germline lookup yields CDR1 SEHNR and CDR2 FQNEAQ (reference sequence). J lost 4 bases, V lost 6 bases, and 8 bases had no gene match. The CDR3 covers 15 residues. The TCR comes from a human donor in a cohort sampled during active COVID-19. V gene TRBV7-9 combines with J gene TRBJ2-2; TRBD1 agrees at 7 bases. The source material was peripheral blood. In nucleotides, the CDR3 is TGTGCCAGCAGATCTCTCACAGGGGCCACCGGGGAGCTGTTTTTT. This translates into CASRSLTGATGELFF.